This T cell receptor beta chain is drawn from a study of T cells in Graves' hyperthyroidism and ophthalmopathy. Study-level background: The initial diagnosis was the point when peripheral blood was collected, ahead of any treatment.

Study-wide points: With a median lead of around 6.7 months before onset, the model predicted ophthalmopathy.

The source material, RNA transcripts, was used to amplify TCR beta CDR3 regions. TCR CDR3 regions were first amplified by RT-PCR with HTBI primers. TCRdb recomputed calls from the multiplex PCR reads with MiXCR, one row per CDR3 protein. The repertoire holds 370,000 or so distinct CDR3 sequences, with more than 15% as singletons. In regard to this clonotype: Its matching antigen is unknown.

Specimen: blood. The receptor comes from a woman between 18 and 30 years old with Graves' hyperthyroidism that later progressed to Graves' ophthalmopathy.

CDR3 DNA: TGCGCCAGCAGCCACCTCGGGACTAGTGGAGGCAATGAGCAGTTCTTC. This codes for CASSHLGTSGGNEQFF. The gene calls are TRBV4-1 and TRBJ2-1, with 8 bases that match TRBD2. With V trimmed by 3 bases and J by 6 bases, 10 bases remained unmatched. This CDR3 region has 16 residues. Looked up from germline, CDR1 is MGHRA and CDR2 is YSYEKL.